The 26 T cell receptor beta chains below come from one sample, sequenced in a study of human T cells and chemical hapten exposure (dated by TCRdb to about 2021). The library was produced with RACE. Sequencing relied on a NextSeq 500. In TCRdb, the public reads were trimmed at Q25 with fastp and aligned with MiXCR, with productive beta chains retained. Each CDR3 protein appears once, grouped with its most common genes and DNA. The sample table shows a few hundred thousand distinct CDR3 sequences, and about 7.7% are seen once. Roughly 1.2% of the sample is held by the ten biggest clonotypes. This sample's time point label indicates: pre-sensitization, week 0. The treatment or condition tag for this specimen amounts to: therapeutic diphenylcyclopropenone sensitization with weekly scalp DPC. The sample consisted of whole blood, taken in connection with sensitization to the hapten diphenylcyclopropenone (DPC). These receptors all come from a man aged 18 to 29 with alopecia areata. Some clones in this sample may be carry-over from other donors' samples.

This clonotype was found many times. This chain joins TRBV4-2 and TRBJ2-3; 10 bases map to TRBD2. CDR1 and CDR2 (germline): LGHNA, YNFKEQ. The CDR3 contains 16 residues. V shed 3 bases and J 1 base; nucleotides not matched to a gene: 4. CDR3 nucleotides: TGTGCCAGCAGCCAGCCGCTAGCGGGAGGCACAGATACGCAGTATTTT. Its translation: CASSQPLAGGTDTQYF.

This clonotype was recorded many times. V usage is TRBV4-1 and J usage is TRBJ1-2, with TRBD1 as a possible D gene (5 bases). Trimming took 0 bases from V and 7 from J, leaving 12 bases between them. Germline V gives CDR1 MGHRA, CDR2 YSYEKL. The CDR3 covers 14 residues. DNA for the CDR3: TGCGCCAGCAGCCAAGATTCTCAGGGATCTGGCTACACCTTC. It yields the protein CASSQDSQGSGYTF.

This clonotype has a handful of counts. The rearrangement uses TRBV7-6 and TRBJ2-5; a weak D match, TRBD1 (6 bases). V shed 5 bases and J shed 10 bases, with 20 bases lying between them. Germline V gene data show CDR1 as SGHVS and CDR2 as FNYEAQ. The CDR3 contains 14 residues. CDR3 bases: TGTGCCAGCAGCCAGCCGTTCCGGACAGCTGACCAGTACTTC. Amino acid sequence: CASSQPFRTADQYF.

This clonotype was observed a handful of times. The chain links TRBV9 to TRBJ2-3; D gene uncertain. V was clipped by 3 bases and J by 0 bases, with 17 bases between them. Germline CDR1 reads SGDLS; CDR2 reads YYNGEE. The CDR3 is 17 residues long. As DNA, the CDR3 is TGTGCCAGCAGCGAGGGCAGAGGTATCTCTAGCACAGATACGCAGTATTTT. Residues: CASSEGRGISSTDTQYF.

A few counts support this clonotype. The chain carries TRBV6-2 or TRBV6-3 and TRBJ1-1; D uncertain. CDR1 is MNHEY, CDR2 SVGEGT, per germline. The V end lost 4 bases, the J end lost 2 bases, and 17 bases lay between the germline ends. There are 16 residues in the CDR3. CDR3 in DNA: TGTGCCAGCAGTTCCGCCCTCCAGGTGGTTAACACTGAAGCTTTCTTT. It yields the protein CASSSALQVVNTEAFF.

This clonotype has just a few counts. The chain carries TRBV29-1 and TRBJ1-2, with D uncertain. Trimming removed 8 bases at V and 0 bases at J, with 13 bases between. The CDR3 consists of 13 residues. Germline CDR1 reads SQVTM; CDR2 reads ANQGSEA. CDR3 residues: CSSDGGANYGYTF. The CDR3, as DNA: TGCAGCTCTGACGGCGGAGCTAACTATGGCTACACCTTC.

The chain employs TRBV5-1 and TRBJ2-7; 7 nucleotides agree with TRBD1. Looked up from germline, CDR1 is SGHRS and CDR2 is YFSETQ. There are 12 residues in the CDR3. V was pared by 2 bases and J by 6 bases, with 2 bases of the junction left unmatched. The CDR3 coding sequence is TGCGCCAGCAGCTTAACAGGGGCCGAGCAGTACGTC. The encoded protein is CASSLTGAEQYV.

This clonotype has more than one count but fewer than ten. The V call is TRBV12-3 or TRBV12-4, the J call TRBJ2-3; tentatively, D is TRBD2 (5 bases). The CDR3 loop spans 12 amino acids. The V end was cut by 5 bases, the J end by 10 bases, with 13 bases between. The CDR3 loop is CASSLGLSAQYF. Written as DNA, the CDR3 is TGTGCCAGCAGTCTCGGACTGTCAGCGCAGTATTTT.

This sequence joins TRBV12-3 or TRBV12-4 and TRBJ2-3; either TRBD1 or TRBD2 may supply D (5 bases each). Between the trimmed V and J ends, which lost 4 bases and 2 bases, there was a span of 10 bases. This CDR3 is 14 amino acids long. The CDR3 sequence is CASSWDGFTDTQYF. CDR3 DNA sequence: TGTGCCAGCAGTTGGGACGGATTCACAGATACGCAGTATTTT.

The gene calls are TRBV6-2 or TRBV6-3 and TRBJ1-2; D may be TRBD1 (5 bases). The CDR3 sequence is 15 residues long. CDR1 and CDR2 (germline): MNHEY, SVGEGT. Trimming removed 5 bases at V and 0 bases at J, with 13 bases between. CDR3: CASSGGLTANYGYTF. For the CDR3, the DNA is TGTGCCAGCAGTGGAGGATTGACAGCTAACTATGGCTACACCTTC.

This clonotype was recorded a few times. The rearrangement links TRBV7-2 to TRBJ1-6; no clear D. The CDR3 has 18 amino acids. V lost 2 bases and J lost 2, with 16 bases in between. Germline values: CDR1 SGHTA, CDR2 FQGNSA. The CDR3 DNA is TGTGCCAGCAGCTTACCGATCCCCTTTATGACCTATAATTCACCCCTCCACTTT. It is translated as CASSLPIPFMTYNSPLHF.

This clonotype came up a few times. The J gene is TRBJ2-7, the V gene TRBV29-1, with TRBD1 matching 7 bases. The trim removed 5 bases at V and 3 bases at J, leaving 4 bases unmatched. The CDR3 runs to 12 residues. The V gene's germline CDR1 is SQVTM and CDR2 ANQGSEA. In nucleotides, the CDR3 is TGCAGCGTTCGACAGGGTAGCTACGAGCAGTACTTC. Translating gives CSVRQGSYEQYF.

Many counts were recorded for this clonotype. V is TRBV12-3 or TRBV12-4 and J is TRBJ2-4; unclear D gene. The V and J ends lost 5 bases and 0 bases respectively, with 11 bases between them. This CDR3 region has 15 residues. CDR3 protein: CASSRTTVAKNIQYF. CDR3 in DNA: TGTGCCAGCAGTCGGACCACTGTAGCCAAAAACATTCAGTACTTC.

This clonotype was detected many times. The rearrangement links TRBV7-9 to TRBJ2-1; 12 nucleotides agree with TRBD2. Trimming cost V 2 bases and J 10 bases; bases outside gene matches: 6. CDR3 length: 15 residues. Germline values: CDR1 SEHNR, CDR2 FQNEAQ (reference sequence). The CDR3 nucleotides read TGTGCCAGCAGCTTAAAAAGACTAGCGGGGGAGGAGCAGTTCTTC. Protein product: CASSLKRLAGEEQFF. Full variable domain (outside the CDR3, taken from reference TRBV7-9 and TRBJ2-1): DTGVSQNPRHKITKRGQNVTFRCDPISEHNRLYWYRQTLGQGPEFLTYFQNEAQLEKSRLLSDRFSAERPKGSFSTLEIQRTEQGDSAMYLCASSLKRLAGEEQFFGPGTRLTVL.

This clonotype was recorded at least ten times. The gene calls are TRBV28 and TRBJ1-3; D remains unclear. This CDR3 is built from 16 residues. V was cut by 2 bases and J by 0 bases, with 11 bases left in between. The germline V gene has CDR1 MDHEN and CDR2 SYDVKM. Here the CDR3 reads CASSLDFEGSGNTIYF. CDR3 nucleotide sequence: TGTGCCAGCAGTTTAGACTTCGAGGGCTCTGGAAACACCATATATTTT.

The J gene is TRBJ2-2, the V gene TRBV27, with D perhaps given as TRBD1 or TRBD2 (6 bases each). The CDR3 totals 15 residues. V was cut by 5 bases and J by 4 bases, with 14 bases left in between. In germline, CDR1 is MNHEY, CDR2 SMNVEV (reference sequence). CDR3 sequence (DNA): TGTGCCAGCAGTGATTTGGAGGGGGGCACCGGGGAGCTGTTTTTT. Translated: CASSDLEGGTGELFF.

The V gene is TRBV24-1, the J gene TRBJ2-1; 8 positions match TRBD1. Losses at the gene ends were 0 bases for V and 8 bases for J; bases not matched to a gene: 5. The CDR3 length is 15 residues. Germline lookup yields CDR1 KGHDR and CDR2 SFDVKD. CDR3 sequence: CATSDLTGGFDEQFF. The DNA of the CDR3 is TGTGCCACCAGTGATTTGACAGGGGGGTTCGATGAGCAGTTCTTC.

This clonotype appeared a few times. The chain employs TRBV10-2 and TRBJ2-7, with unresolved D. The CDR3 runs 15 residues. Per the germline V gene, CDR1 is WSHSY and CDR2 is SAAADI. V lost 0 bases and J lost 1, with 10 bases in between. The CDR3 bases are TGCGCCAGCAGTGAGTCGAAGGTAGGATCCTACGAGCAGTACTTC. This encodes CASSESKVGSYEQYF.

This clonotype occurred many times. The J gene is TRBJ2-3, the V gene TRBV5-6; the D gene could be TRBD1 or TRBD2 (5 bases each). Germline CDR1 SGHDT, CDR2 YYEEEE. Trimming pared 3 bases from V and 10 bases from J, leaving 24 bases between. CDR3 length: 16 amino acids. The DNA for the CDR3 is TGTGCCAGCAGCTCCATTCGAGGTGGGGGACCTTTTGCGCAGTATTTT. Translated, it gives CASSSIRGGGPFAQYF.

This clonotype has just a few counts. The chain joins TRBV29-1 to TRBJ1-1; D is unresolved. The length of the CDR3 is 12 residues. V was pared by 3 bases and J by 6 bases, with 11 bases between. Germline assignment: CDR1 SQVTM and CDR2 ANQGSEA. The CDR3 nucleotides read TGCAGCGTTGATGGGGTTAGCGCTGAAGCTTTCTTT. Translating gives CSVDGVSAEAFF.

This clonotype has more than one count but fewer than ten. The chain joins TRBV5-1 to TRBJ2-7; D is unclear. This CDR3 region has 17 residues. V was cut by 0 bases and J by 0 bases, with 16 bases left in between. Germline V gene lookup returns CDR1 SGHRS and CDR2 YFSETQ. CDR3 sequence (DNA): TGCGCCAGCAGCTTGGGTCCAGCCGGTGGAAACTCCTACGAGCAGTACTTC. Translated: CASSLGPAGGNSYEQYF. Full variable domain (outside the CDR3, taken from reference TRBV5-1 and TRBJ2-7): KAGVTQTPRYLIKTRGQQVTLSCSPISGHRSVSWYQQTPGQGLQFLFEYFSETQRNKGNFPGRFSGRQFSNSRSEMNVSTLELGDSALYLCASSLGPAGGNSYEQYFGPGTRLTVT.

The gene calls are TRBV3-1 and TRBJ2-7; D unclear. V lost 3 bases to trimming and J lost 3 bases, with 6 bases between them. Germline V lookup: CDR1 LGHDT, CDR2 YNNKEL (reference sequence). The CDR3 has 12 amino acids. The CDR3 sequence: CASSQVSYEQYF. As DNA, the CDR3 is TGTGCCAGCAGCCAGGTCAGCTACGAGCAGTACTTC.

V usage is TRBV6-2 or TRBV6-3 and J usage is TRBJ1-4; D not resolved. Trimming took 6 bases from V and 0 from J, leaving 8 bases between them. The germline gives CDR1 MNHEY, CDR2 SVGEGT. The CDR3 is made up of 14 amino acids. The CDR3 nucleotides read TGTGCCAGCAGAGACGTCACAACTAATGAAAAACTGTTTTTT. Translated: CASRDVTTNEKLFF.

This clonotype appeared a few times. The chain has TRBV5-1 and TRBJ2-3; D might be TRBD1 (5 bases). CDR1 is SGHRS and CDR2 is YFSETQ in the germline V gene. The V and J ends lost 2 bases and 2 bases respectively, with 9 bases between them. CDR3 size: 14 residues. The CDR3: CASSFETDTDTQYF. In nucleotides, the CDR3 is TGCGCCAGCAGCTTCGAGACAGACACAGATACGCAGTATTTT.

V usage is TRBV11-1 and J usage is TRBJ1-3; D is undetermined. Trimming took off 5 bases at V and 3 bases at J, with 11 bases between the two ends. Looked up from germline, CDR1 is SGHAT and CDR2 is FQDESV (reference sequence). This CDR3 spans 14 amino acids. The CDR3 loop is CASSRDNFGNTIYF. The DNA for the CDR3 is TGTGCCAGCAGCCGTGACAATTTTGGAAACACCATATATTTT.

This clonotype was observed many times. V is TRBV20-1 and J is TRBJ2-7; possibly TRBD2 for D (5 bases). Germline loops: CDR1 DFQATT, CDR2 SNEGSKA (reference sequence). The ends were cut back, 2 bases at V and 4 bases at J, with 18 bases in the middle. The CDR3 covers 15 residues. The CDR3 nucleotides read TGCAGTGCTAGAACCCGCGACGGCCGGAGGTACGAGCAGTACTTC. Protein product: CSARTRDGRRYEQYF.